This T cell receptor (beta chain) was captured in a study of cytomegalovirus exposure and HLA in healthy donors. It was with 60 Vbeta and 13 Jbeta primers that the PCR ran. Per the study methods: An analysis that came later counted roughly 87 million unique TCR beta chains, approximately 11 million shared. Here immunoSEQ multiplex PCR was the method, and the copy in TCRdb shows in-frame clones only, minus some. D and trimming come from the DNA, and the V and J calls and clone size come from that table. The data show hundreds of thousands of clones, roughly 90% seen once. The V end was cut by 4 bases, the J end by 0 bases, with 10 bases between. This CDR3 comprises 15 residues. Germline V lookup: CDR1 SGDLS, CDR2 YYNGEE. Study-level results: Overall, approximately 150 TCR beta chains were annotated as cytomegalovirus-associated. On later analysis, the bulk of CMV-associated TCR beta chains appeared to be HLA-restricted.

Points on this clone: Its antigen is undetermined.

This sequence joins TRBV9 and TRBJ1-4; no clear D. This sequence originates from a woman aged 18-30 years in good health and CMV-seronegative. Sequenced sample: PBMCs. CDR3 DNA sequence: TGTGCCAGCAGCTTGTTCGGTGCAACTAATGAAAAACTGTTTTTT. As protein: CASSLFGATNEKLFF.